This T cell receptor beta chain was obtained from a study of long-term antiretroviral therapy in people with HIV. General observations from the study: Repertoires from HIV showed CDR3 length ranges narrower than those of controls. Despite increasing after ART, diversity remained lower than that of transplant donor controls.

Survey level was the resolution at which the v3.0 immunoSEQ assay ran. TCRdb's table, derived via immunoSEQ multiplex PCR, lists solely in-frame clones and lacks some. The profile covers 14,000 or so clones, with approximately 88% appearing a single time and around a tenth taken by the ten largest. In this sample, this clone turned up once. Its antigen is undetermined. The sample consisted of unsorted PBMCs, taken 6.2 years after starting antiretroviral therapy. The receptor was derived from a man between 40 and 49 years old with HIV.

CDR3 in DNA: TGTGCCAGCAGCTTGGGACATGGTGAGGAAAAACTGTTTTTT. It specifies CASSLGHGEEKLFF. The genes are TRBV11-2 and TRBJ1-4; D may be TRBD1 (6 bases). Germline V gives CDR1 SGHAT, CDR2 FQNNGV. With 3 bases removed from V and 8 bases from J, the gap between germline ends came to 13 bases. The CDR3 has 14 residues.